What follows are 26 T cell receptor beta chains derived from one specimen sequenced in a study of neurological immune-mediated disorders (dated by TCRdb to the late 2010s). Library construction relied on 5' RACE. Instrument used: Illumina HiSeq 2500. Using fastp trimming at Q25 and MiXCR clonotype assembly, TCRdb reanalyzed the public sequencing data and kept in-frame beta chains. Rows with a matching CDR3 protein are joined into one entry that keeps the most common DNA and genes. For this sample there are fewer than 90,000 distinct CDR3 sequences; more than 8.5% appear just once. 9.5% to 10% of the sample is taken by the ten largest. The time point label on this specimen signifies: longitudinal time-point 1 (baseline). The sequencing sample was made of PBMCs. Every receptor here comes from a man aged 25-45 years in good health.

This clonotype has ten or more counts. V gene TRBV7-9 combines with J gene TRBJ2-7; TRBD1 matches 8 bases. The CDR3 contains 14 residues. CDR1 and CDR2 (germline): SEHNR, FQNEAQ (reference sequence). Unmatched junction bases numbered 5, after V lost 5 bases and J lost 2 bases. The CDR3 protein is CASSLGQGAYEQYF. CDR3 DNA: TGTGCCAGCAGCCTAGGACAGGGAGCCTACGAGCAGTACTTC.

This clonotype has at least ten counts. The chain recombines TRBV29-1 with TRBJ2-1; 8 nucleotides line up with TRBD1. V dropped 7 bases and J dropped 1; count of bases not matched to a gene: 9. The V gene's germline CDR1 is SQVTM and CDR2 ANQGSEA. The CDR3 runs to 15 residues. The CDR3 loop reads CSGGQGMGSYNEQFF. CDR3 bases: TGCAGCGGCGGACAGGGAATGGGTTCCTACAATGAGCAGTTCTTC.

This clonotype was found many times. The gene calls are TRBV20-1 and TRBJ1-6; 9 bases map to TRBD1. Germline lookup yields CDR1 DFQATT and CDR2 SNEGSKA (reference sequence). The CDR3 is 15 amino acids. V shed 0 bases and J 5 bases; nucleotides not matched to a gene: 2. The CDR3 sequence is CSARETGGHNSPLHF. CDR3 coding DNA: TGCAGTGCTAGAGAGACAGGGGGTCATAATTCACCCCTCCACTTT.

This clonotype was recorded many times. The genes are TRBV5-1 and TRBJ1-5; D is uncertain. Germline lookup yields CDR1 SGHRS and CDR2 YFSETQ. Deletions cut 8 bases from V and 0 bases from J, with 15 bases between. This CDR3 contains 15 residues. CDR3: CARIWTAYSNQPQHF. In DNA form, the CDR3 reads TGCGCCAGAATCTGGACGGCTTATAGCAATCAGCCCCAGCATTTT.

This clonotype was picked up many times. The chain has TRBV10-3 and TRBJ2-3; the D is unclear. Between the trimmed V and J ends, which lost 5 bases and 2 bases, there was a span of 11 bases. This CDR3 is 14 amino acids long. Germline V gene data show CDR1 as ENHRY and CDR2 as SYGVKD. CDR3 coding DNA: TGTGCCATCAGTATGGCGGCGTTCACAGATACGCAGTATTTT. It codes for CAISMAAFTDTQYF.

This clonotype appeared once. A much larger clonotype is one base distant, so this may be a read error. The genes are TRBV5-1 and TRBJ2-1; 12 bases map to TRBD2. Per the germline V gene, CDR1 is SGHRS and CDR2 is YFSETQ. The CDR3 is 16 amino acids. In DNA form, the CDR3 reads TGCACCAGCAGACTAGCGGGAGACCCCTCCTACAATGAGCAGTTCTTC. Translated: CTSRLAGDPSYNEQFF. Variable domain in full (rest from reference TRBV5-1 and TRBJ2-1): KAGVTQTPRYLIKTRGQQVTLSCSPISGHRSVSWYQQTPGQGLQFLFEYFSETQRNKGNFPGRFSGRQFSNSRSEMNVSTLELGDSALYLCTSRLAGDPSYNEQFFGPGTRLTVL.

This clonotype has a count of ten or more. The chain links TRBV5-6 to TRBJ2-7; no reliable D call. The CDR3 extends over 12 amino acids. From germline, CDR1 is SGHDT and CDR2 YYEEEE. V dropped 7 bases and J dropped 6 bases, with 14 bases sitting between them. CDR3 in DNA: TGTGCCAGCGCACTTAGGGATTTCGAGCAGTACTTC. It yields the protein CASALRDFEQYF.

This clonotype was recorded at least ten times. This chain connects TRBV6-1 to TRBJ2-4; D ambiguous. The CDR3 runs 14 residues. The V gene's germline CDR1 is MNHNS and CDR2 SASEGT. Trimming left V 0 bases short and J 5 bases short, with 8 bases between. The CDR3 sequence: CASSEAHGQNIQYF. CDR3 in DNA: TGTGCCAGCAGTGAAGCGCACGGACAAAACATTCAGTACTTC.

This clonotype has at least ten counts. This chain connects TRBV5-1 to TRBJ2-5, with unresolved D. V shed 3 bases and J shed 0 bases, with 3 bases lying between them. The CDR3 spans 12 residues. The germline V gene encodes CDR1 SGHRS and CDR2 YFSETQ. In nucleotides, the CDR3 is TGCGCCAGCAGCTCCTACCAAGAGACCCAGTACTTC. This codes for CASSSYQETQYF.

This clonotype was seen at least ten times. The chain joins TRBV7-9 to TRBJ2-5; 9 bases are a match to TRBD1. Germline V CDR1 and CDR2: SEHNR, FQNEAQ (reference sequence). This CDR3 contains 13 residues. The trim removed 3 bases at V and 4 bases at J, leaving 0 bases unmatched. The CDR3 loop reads CASSLGQGETQYF. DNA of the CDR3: TGTGCCAGCAGCTTGGGACAGGGAGAGACCCAGTACTTC. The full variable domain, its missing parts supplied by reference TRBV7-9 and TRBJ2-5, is DTGVSQNPRHKITKRGQNVTFRCDPISEHNRLYWYRQTLGQGPEFLTYFQNEAQLEKSRLLSDRFSAERPKGSFSTLEIQRTEQGDSAMYLCASSLGQGETQYFGPGTRLLVL.

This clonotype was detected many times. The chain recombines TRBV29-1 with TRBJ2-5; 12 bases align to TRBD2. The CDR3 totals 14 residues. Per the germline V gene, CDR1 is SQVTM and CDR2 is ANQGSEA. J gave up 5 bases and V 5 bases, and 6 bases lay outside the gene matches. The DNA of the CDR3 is TGCAGCGTTTATGGACTAGCGGGACAGGAGACCCAGTACTTC. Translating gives CSVYGLAGQETQYF. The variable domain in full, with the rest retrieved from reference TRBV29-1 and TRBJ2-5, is SAVISQKPSRDICQRGTSLTIQCQVDSQVTMMFWYRQQPGQSLTLIATANQGSEATYESGFVIDKFPISRPNLTFSTLTVSNMSPEDSSIYLCSVYGLAGQETQYFGPGTRLLVL.

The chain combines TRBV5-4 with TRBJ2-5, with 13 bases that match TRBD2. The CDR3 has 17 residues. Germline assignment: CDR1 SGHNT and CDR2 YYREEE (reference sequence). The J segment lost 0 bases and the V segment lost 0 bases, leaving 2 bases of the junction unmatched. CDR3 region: CASSLDGTSGNQETQYF. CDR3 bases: TGTGCCAGCAGCTTGGACGGGACTAGCGGGAACCAAGAGACCCAGTACTTC.

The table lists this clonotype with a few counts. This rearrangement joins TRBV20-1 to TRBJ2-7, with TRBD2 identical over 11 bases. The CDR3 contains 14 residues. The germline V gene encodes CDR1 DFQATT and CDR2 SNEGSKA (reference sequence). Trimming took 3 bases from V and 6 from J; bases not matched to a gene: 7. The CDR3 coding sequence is TGCAGTGCTAGGTCCGGGACTAGCGGTCTCGAGCAGTACTTC. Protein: CSARSGTSGLEQYF.

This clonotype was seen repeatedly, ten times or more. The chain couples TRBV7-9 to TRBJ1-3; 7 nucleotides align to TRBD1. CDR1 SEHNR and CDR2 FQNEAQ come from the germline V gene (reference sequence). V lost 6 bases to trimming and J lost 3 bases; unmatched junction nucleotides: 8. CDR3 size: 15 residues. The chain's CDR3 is CASSRQGEGGNTIYF. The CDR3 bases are TGTGCCAGCAGTAGACAGGGAGAAGGTGGAAACACCATATATTTT. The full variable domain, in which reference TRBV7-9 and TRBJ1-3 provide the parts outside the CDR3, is DTGVSQNPRHKITKRGQNVTFRCDPISEHNRLYWYRQTLGQGPEFLTYFQNEAQLEKSRLLSDRFSAERPKGSFSTLEIQRTEQGDSAMYLCASSRQGEGGNTIYFGEGSWLTVV.

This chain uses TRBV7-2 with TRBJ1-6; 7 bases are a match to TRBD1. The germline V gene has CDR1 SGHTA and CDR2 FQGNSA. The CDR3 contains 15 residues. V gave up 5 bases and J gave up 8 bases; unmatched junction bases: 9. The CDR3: CASSTYRGPDSPLHF. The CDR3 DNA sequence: TGTGCCAGCAGCACCTACAGGGGCCCCGATTCACCCCTCCACTTT. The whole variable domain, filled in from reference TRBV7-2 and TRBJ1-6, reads GAGVSQSPSNKVTEKGKDVELRCDPISGHTALYWYRQSLGQGLEFLIYFQGNSAPDKSGLPSDRFSAERTGGSVSTLTIQRTQQEDSAVYLCASSTYRGPDSPLHFGNGTRLTVT.

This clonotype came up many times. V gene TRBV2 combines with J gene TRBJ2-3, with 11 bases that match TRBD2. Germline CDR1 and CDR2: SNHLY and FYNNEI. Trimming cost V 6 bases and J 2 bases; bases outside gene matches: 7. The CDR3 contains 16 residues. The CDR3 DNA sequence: TGTGCCAGCAGGACGGGACTAGCGGCTAACACAGATACGCAGTATTTT. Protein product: CASRTGLAANTDTQYF.

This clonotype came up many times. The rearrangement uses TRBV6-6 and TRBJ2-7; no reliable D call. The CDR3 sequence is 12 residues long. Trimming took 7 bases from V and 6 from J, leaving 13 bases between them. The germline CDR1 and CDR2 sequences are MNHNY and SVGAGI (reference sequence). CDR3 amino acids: CASKRWAGEQYF. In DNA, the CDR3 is TGTGCCAGCAAACGGTGGGCTGGCGAGCAGTACTTC.

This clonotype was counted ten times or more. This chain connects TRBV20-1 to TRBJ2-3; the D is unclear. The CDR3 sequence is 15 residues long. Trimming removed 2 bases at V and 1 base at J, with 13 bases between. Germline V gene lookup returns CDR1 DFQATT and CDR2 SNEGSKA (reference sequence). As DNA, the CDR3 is TGCAGTGCTAGAAGACTCGGTGGGGGCACAGATACGCAGTATTTT. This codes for CSARRLGGGTDTQYF.

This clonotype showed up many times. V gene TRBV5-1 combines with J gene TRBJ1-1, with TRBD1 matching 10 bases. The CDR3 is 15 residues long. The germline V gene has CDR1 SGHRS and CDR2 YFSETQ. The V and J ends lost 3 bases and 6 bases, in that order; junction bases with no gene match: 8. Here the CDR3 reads CASSSRDRGSAEAFF. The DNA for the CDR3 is TGCGCCAGCAGCTCCCGGGACAGGGGATCGGCTGAAGCTTTCTTT.

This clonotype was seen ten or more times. CDR3 sequence (DNA): TGTGCCAGCAGTACAACGGGACAGGGTGGCGGAGATACGCAGTATTTT. Translated, it gives CASSTTGQGGGDTQYF. The genes are TRBV28 and TRBJ2-3; the match to TRBD1 covers 9 bases. This CDR3 has 16 residues. V shed 5 bases, J shed 5 bases, and the junction held 11 bases outside the gene matches. CDR1 and CDR2 (germline): MDHEN, SYDVKM.

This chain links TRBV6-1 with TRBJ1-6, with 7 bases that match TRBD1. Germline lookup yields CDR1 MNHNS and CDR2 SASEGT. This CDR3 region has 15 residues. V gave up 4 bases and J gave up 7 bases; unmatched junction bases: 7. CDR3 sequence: CASSVAPGQNSPLHF. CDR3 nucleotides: TGTGCCAGCAGTGTAGCCCCGGGACAGAATTCACCCCTCCACTTT.

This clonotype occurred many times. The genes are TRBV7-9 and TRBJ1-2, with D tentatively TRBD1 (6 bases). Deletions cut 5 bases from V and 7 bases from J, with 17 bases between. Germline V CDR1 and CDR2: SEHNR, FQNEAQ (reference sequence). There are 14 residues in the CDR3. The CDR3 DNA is TGTGCCAGCAGCATAAGCCCAGGGGTTTTTGGCTACACCTTC. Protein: CASSISPGVFGYTF.

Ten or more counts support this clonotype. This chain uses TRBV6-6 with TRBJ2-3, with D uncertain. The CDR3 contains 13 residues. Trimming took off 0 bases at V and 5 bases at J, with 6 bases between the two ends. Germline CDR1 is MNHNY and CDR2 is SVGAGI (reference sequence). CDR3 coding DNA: TGTGCCAGCAGTTACTCGATCGGAGATACGCAGTATTTT. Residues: CASSYSIGDTQYF.

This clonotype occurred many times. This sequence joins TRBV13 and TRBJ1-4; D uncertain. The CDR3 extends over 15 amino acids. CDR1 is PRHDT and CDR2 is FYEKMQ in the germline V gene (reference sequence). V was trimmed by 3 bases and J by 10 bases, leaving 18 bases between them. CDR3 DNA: TGTGCCAGCAGCTTTAGACGTAAAGCGGTGGGAAAACTGTTTTTT. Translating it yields CASSFRRKAVGKLFF.

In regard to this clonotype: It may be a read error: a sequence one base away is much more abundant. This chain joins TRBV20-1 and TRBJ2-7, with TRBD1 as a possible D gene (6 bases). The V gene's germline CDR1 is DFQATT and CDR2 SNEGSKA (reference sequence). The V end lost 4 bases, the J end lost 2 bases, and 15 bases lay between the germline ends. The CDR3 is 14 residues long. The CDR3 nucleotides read TGCAGTGCTAAAATGGGAAAGGGGGCCTACGAGCAGTACTTC. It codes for CSAKMGKGAYEQYF.

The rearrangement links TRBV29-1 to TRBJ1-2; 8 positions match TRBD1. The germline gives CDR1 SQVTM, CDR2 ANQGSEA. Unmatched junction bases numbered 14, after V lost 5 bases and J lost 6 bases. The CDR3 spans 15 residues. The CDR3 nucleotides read TGCAGCGTTCAAAGGGGGGGGCAGGGGGCCCATGGCTACACCTTC. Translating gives CSVQRGGQGAHGYTF.